The present T cell receptor (beta chain) was sequenced within a study of OX40 agonist ivuxolimab in advanced cancers. In the study overall: Cohort: about 80% men, mean age approximately 60, aged about 23 to 79.

Clones were sequenced by immunoSEQ multiplex PCR, and TCRdb holds only the in-frame ones, with some missing. Of fewer than 65,000 clones detected, less than 85% appear once; the ten largest clones hold more than 3.5%. Germline V gives CDR1 LNHDA, CDR2 SQIVND (reference sequence). The length of the CDR3 is 14 residues. Trimming left V 4 bases short and J 3 bases short, with 9 bases between. V is TRBV19 and J is TRBJ2-2; D is unclear. The sequence derives from an adult with an advanced solid tumor such as melanoma, head and neck, liver or kidney cancer. This sample comprised CD4+ or CD8+ T cells sorted from blood, obtained in a trial of the OX40 agonist ivuxolimab. The CDR3 DNA sequence: TGTGCCAGTAGTAGAGGCAGTTACACCGGGGAGCTGTTTTTT. Translation gives CASSRGSYTGELFF.